A selection of T cell receptor beta chains follows, all from one sample in a study of blood T cell repertoires in COVID-19. Sequenced by immunoSEQ multiplex PCR; TCRdb stores in-frame clones only, minus some. The sample holds fewer than 250,000 clones; 70% to 90% are singletons and the top ten take around 1%. The sequenced sample was peripheral blood. These receptors came from a man aged 40-50 years with acute or convalescent COVID-19. Each CDR3 is given with its conserved first and last residue. D genes are given only for firm matches. Rows give clone size only sometimes, using once, few, many, or a class for an expanded clone.

TGTGCCAGCAGTAATGGACAGTTCAGCTCCTACGAGCAGTACTTC	CASSNGQFSSYEQYF	TRBV6-6	TRBJ2-7	NA	NA
TGTGCCAGCAGTTTAGGGGGGGCGGATGGCTACACCTTC	CASSLGGADGYTF	TRBV28	TRBJ1-2	few	NA
TGTGCCAGCAGCAATGGGGCTCTAGAGAGAGGCTACACCTTC	CASSNGALERGYTF	TRBV21-1	TRBJ1-2	NA	NA
TGTGCCAGTAAAGCAGGGACAGGGATCACCGACACCATATATTTT	CASKAGTGITDTIYF	TRBV19	TRBJ1-3	NA	TRBD1
TGTGCCTGGAGCACCCTCCCCCGAGGCCCGAACTATGGCTACACCTTC	CAWSTLPRGPNYGYTF	TRBV30	TRBJ1-2	few	NA
TGTGCCAGCAGTGGCCTTAGGGGCCAACGGGGGGGCCTCGCAGATACGCAGTATTTT	CASSGLRGQRGGLADTQYF	TRBV6-1	TRBJ2-3	NA	TRBD2
TGTGCCAGTACGACCGAGGCAACTAATGAAAAACTGTTTTTT	CASTTEATNEKLFF	TRBV19	TRBJ1-4	few	NA
TGCGCCAGCAGCTTTTTCCCGGGACTTGAAGCTTTCTTT	CASSFFPGLEAFF	TRBV5-1	TRBJ1-1	NA	NA
TGTGCCACCAGTGAGGGGGGGACGGCCGAGCAGTTCTTC	CATSEGGTAEQFF	TRBV24-1	TRBJ2-1	NA	TRBD2
TGTGCCAGCAGCCAAGAAGGTCTAGCGGGGGCGGCGACTGACACAGATACGCAGTATTTT	CASSQEGLAGAATDTDTQYF	TRBV4-2	TRBJ2-3	few	TRBD2
TGCAGCGTCTCCGGGACAGTCACAGATACGCAGTATTTT	CSVSGTVTDTQYF	TRBV29-1	TRBJ2-3	NA	TRBD1
TGTGCCAGCAGTTACTCGGACAGAGAGACCCAGTACTTC	CASSYSDRETQYF	TRBV6-6	TRBJ2-5	NA	NA
TGTGCCAGCAGCCCAAACGAACGAGCGGGGATCGGCTACACCTTC	CASSPNERAGIGYTF	TRBV7-2	TRBJ1-2	NA	NA
TGTGCCAGCAGCTTAGAGAGGGGAACAGGGAGAAAGCCCCAGCATTTT	CASSLERGTGRKPQHF	TRBV7-2	TRBJ1-5	NA	NA
TGTGCCAGCAGTGAGGGGGGGATCGGCAATCAGCCCCAGCATTTT	CASSEGGIGNQPQHF	TRBV2	TRBJ1-5	NA	NA
TGTGCCAGCAGCCAAGCGACTAGCGGGGGAAACCAAGAGACCCAGTACTTC	CASSQATSGGNQETQYF	TRBV3-1/TRBV3-2	TRBJ2-5	NA	TRBD2
TGCGCCAGCAGCCAAAATTTACGGGGAAGCTCTGGAAACACCATATATTTT	CASSQNLRGSSGNTIYF	TRBV4-3	TRBJ1-3	NA	NA
TGCGCCAGCAGCCAAGAGGCAGTTTCCTATTCACCCCTCCACTTT	CASSQEAVSYSPLHF	TRBV4-1	TRBJ1-6	once	NA
TGTGCCAGCTCCACGGTTTGGGGCAGTGAAAAACTGTTTTTT	CASSTVWGSEKLFF	TRBV18	TRBJ1-4	NA	NA
TGTGCCAGCAGCCAGGGGTTAAATGGCTACACCTTC	CASSQGLNGYTF	TRBV21-1	TRBJ1-2	NA	NA
TGTGCCAGCGGGATGGGCGGGTTCGTTGCAGATACGCAGTATTTT	CASGMGGFVADTQYF	TRBV3-1/TRBV3-2	TRBJ2-3	once	NA
TGTGCCAGCAGCTACTATGGCACCGGGGAGCTGTTTTTT	CASSYYGTGELFF	TRBV7-9	TRBJ2-2	once	NA